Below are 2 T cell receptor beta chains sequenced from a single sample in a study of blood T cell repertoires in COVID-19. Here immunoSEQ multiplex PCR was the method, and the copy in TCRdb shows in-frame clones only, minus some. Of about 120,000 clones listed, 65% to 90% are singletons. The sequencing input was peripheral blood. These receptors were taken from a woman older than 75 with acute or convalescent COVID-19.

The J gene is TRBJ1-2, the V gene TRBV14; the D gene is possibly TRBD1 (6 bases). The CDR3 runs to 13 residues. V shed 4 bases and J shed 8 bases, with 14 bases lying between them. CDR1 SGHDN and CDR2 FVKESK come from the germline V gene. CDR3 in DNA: TGTGCCAGCAGCCTCGGACAGCTACGCGGCTACACCTTC. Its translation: CASSLGQLRGYTF.

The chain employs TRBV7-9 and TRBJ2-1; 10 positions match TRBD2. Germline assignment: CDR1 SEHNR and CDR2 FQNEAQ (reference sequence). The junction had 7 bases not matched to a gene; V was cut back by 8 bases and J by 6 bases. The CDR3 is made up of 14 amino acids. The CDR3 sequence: CASSASGGGNEQFF. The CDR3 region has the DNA TGTGCCAGCTCCGCTAGCGGGGGAGGCAATGAGCAGTTCTTC.